These 20 T cell receptor beta chains originate from one sample sequenced in a study of long-term antiretroviral therapy in people with HIV. Sequencing used immunoSEQ v3.0 at survey level. Only in-frame clones appear in the TCRdb table, and some are missing; sequencing was by immunoSEQ multiplex PCR. This sample yields tens of thousands of clones, of which 90% to 95% are seen a single time; 7% to 9% belongs to the top ten. Sequencing was performed on unsorted PBMCs, taken 6.3 years after starting antiretroviral therapy. These receptors came from a man aged 25 to 40 with HIV.

In nucleotides, the CDR3 is TGTGCCAGCAGTTTACCTGTGAACACTGAAGCTTTCTTT. Translated, it gives CASSLPVNTEAFF. The genes are TRBV28 and TRBJ1-1; D uncertain. The CDR3 is 13 residues long. Trimming took 2 bases from V and 0 from J, leaving 4 bases between them. The V gene's germline CDR1 is MDHEN and CDR2 SYDVKM.

The chain links TRBV9 to TRBJ2-2; 8 bases match TRBD2. The CDR3 covers 17 residues. The V gene's germline CDR1 is SGDLS and CDR2 YYNGEE. V dropped 0 bases and J dropped 1; count of bases not matched to a gene: 5. The CDR3 sequence is CASSVEGAGVNTGELFF. CDR3 DNA: TGTGCCAGCAGCGTAGAAGGAGCGGGGGTGAACACCGGGGAGCTGTTTTTT.

This sequence joins TRBV6-5 and TRBJ2-1; 11 bases fit TRBD2. The ends lost 6 bases at V and 5 bases at J; junction bases unmatched: 6. Per the germline V gene, CDR1 is MNHEY and CDR2 is SVGAGI. CDR3 length equals 15 residues. CDR3 DNA sequence: TGTGCCAGCAGGGCCGGGACTAGCGGCAACAATGAGCAGTTCTTC. Translating it yields CASRAGTSGNNEQFF.

In this sample, this clone turned up once. The rearrangement uses TRBV27 and TRBJ2-2; D may be TRBD2 (5 bases). This CDR3 region has 16 residues. Between the trimmed V and J ends, which lost 5 bases and 2 bases, there was a span of 15 bases. The germline V gene has CDR1 MNHEY and CDR2 SMNVEV (reference sequence). The CDR3 DNA sequence: TGTGCCAGCAGTCCCACCCCTAGCCTAAACACCGGGGAGCTGTTTTTT. Translation: CASSPTPSLNTGELFF.

The chain joins TRBV4-1 to TRBJ2-1; D perhaps matches TRBD2 (6 bases). The CDR3 has 17 residues. Per germline, CDR1 MGHRA and CDR2 YSYEKL. Trimming removed 2 bases at V and 2 bases at J, with 16 bases between. The CDR3 sequence: CASSQYGTSKAYNEQFF. The CDR3 DNA follows: TGCGCCAGCAGCCAATACGGGACTTCAAAGGCCTACAATGAGCAGTTCTTC.

This clone showed up just a few times. The chain links TRBV7-6 to TRBJ2-7; D is ambiguous. V gave up 5 bases and J gave up 1 base, with 12 bases separating them. CDR3 length: 14 residues. Germline CDR1 is SGHVS and CDR2 is FNYEAQ. In nucleotides, the CDR3 is TGTGCCAGCAGCCCTGTCCCCCGGTCCTACGAGCAGTACTTC. Residues: CASSPVPRSYEQYF.

The V and J genes are TRBV2 and TRBJ2-3, with TRBD2 matching 13 bases. Germline CDR1 reads SNHLY; CDR2 reads FYNNEI. This CDR3 is 16 amino acids long. V shed 7 bases, J shed 3 bases, and the junction held 7 bases outside the gene matches. CDR3 amino acids: CASTVTSGGATDTQYF. CDR3 coding DNA: TGTGCCAGCACCGTTACTAGCGGGGGGGCTACAGATACGCAGTATTTT.

V gene TRBV20-1 combines with J gene TRBJ1-1, with D possibly matching TRBD1 (6 bases). The CDR3 has 10 amino acids. Germline V gene data show CDR1 as DFQATT and CDR2 as SNEGSKA (reference sequence). The germline V and J ends were trimmed by 3 bases and 11 bases, with 10 bases remaining between them. The DNA of the CDR3 is TGCAGTGCTAGTGGGAGGGGGGCTTTCTTT. Encoded protein: CSASGRGAFF.

This CDR3 reads CASSYLGGNWEQYF. The CDR3, as DNA: TGTGCCAGCAGTTACCTTGGGGGCAATTGGGAGCAGTACTTC. The J gene is TRBJ2-7, the V gene TRBV6-5; possibly TRBD1 for D (6 bases). The V end was cut by 2 bases, the J end by 7 bases, with 15 bases between. This CDR3 comprises 14 residues. Germline V CDR1 and CDR2: MNHEY, SVGAGI.

This chain uses TRBV5-1 with TRBJ2-5; tentatively, D is TRBD1 (8 bases). V dropped 3 bases and J dropped 4 bases, with 16 bases sitting between them. The CDR3 is 15 amino acids. Germline V gene lookup returns CDR1 SGHRS and CDR2 YFSETQ. CDR3 amino acids: CASSSGGQGAETQYF. The CDR3 nucleotides are TGCGCCAGCAGCTCGGGAGGCCAGGGGGCAGAGACCCAGTACTTC.

The chain employs TRBV9 and TRBJ2-7; TRBD2 matches 7 bases. Germline loops: CDR1 SGDLS, CDR2 YYNGEE. This CDR3 has 13 residues. Unmatched junction bases numbered 3, after V lost 3 bases and J lost 3 bases. The CDR3 here is CASSAGTNYEQYF. Here the CDR3 DNA reads TGTGCCAGCAGCGCCGGGACTAACTACGAGCAGTACTTC.

The chain uses TRBV6-5 and TRBJ1-6; 8 bases are shared with TRBD1. Looked up from germline, CDR1 is MNHEY and CDR2 is SVGAGI. The junction had 5 bases not matched to a gene; V was cut back by 3 bases and J by 10 bases. CDR3 length equals 14 residues. CDR3 residues: CASSYQGARSPLHF. The CDR3 DNA sequence: TGTGCCAGCAGTTATCAGGGGGCTAGGTCACCCCTCCACTTT.

The chain couples TRBV2 to TRBJ2-7; TRBD1 aligns across 12 bases. The germline V gene has CDR1 SNHLY and CDR2 FYNNEI. After removal of 6 bases from V and 4 bases from J, the junction contained 4 bases not matched to a gene. This CDR3 spans 14 amino acids. The DNA of the CDR3 is TGTGCCAGCAGGGGGACAGGGGGCTATTACGAGCAGTACTTC. This encodes CASRGTGGYYEQYF.

The chain links TRBV5-1 to TRBJ1-3; D is unresolved. The CDR3 contains 13 residues. The germline gives CDR1 SGHRS, CDR2 YFSETQ. The V gene lost 1 base and the J gene lost 4 bases, with 6 bases spanning the gap. The CDR3 DNA reads as TGCGCCAGCAGCTTGCAAGGAGGAAACACCATATATTTT. This gives the protein CASSLQGGNTIYF. Supplemented by reference TRBV5-1 and TRBJ1-3, the full variable domain reads KAGVTQTPRYLIKTRGQQVTLSCSPISGHRSVSWYQQTPGQGLQFLFEYFSETQRNKGNFPGRFSGRQFSNSRSEMNVSTLELGDSALYLCASSLQGGNTIYFGEGSWLTVV.

The J gene is TRBJ2-1, the V gene TRBV27; 8 bases line up with TRBD2. The CDR3 length is 17 residues. Germline V gives CDR1 MNHEY, CDR2 SMNVEV (reference sequence). V lost 5 bases to trimming and J lost 0 bases; unmatched junction nucleotides: 9. The CDR3, as DNA: TGTGCCAGCAGTCTCACCTTAGCGGGGTACTCCTACAATGAGCAGTTCTTC. It translates to CASSLTLAGYSYNEQFF.

The chain uses TRBV27 and TRBJ1-2; 11 bases fit TRBD1. The CDR3 spans 16 residues. Germline CDR1 and CDR2: MNHEY and SMNVEV (reference sequence). The J segment lost 4 bases and the V segment lost 0 bases, leaving 4 bases of the junction unmatched. The CDR3 DNA is TGTGCCAGCAGTTTATCAGGGACAGGGGGTAGCTATGGCTACACCTTC. Encoded protein: CASSLSGTGGSYGYTF.

V usage is TRBV11-2 and J usage is TRBJ2-3; no reliable D call. This CDR3 comprises 16 residues. Germline CDR1 and CDR2: SGHAT and FQNNGV. Trimming took off 1 base at V and 2 bases at J, with 13 bases between the two ends. The CDR3 DNA is TGTGCCAGCAGCTTAGGCCAACGGCTCGACACAGATACGCAGTATTTT. Translating it yields CASSLGQRLDTDTQYF.

This rearrangement joins TRBV9 to TRBJ1-4; 8 nucleotides match TRBD1. The CDR3 is 17 amino acids. Germline V lookup: CDR1 SGDLS, CDR2 YYNGEE. Losses at the gene ends were 0 bases for V and 0 bases for J; bases not matched to a gene: 4. The CDR3 DNA sequence: TGTGCCAGCAGCGTAGGGGCAGGGGGCGCAACTAATGAAAAACTGTTTTTT. Amino acid sequence: CASSVGAGGATNEKLFF. Combining the CDR3 with reference TRBV9 and TRBJ1-4 gives the whole variable domain DSGVTQTPKHLITATGQRVTLRCSPRSGDLSVYWYQQSLDQGLQFLIQYYNGEERAKGNILERFSAQQFPDLHSELNLSSLELGDSALYFCASSVGAGGATNEKLFFGSGTQLSVL.

The chain carries TRBV20-1 and TRBJ1-1; TRBD1 matches at 7 bases. From germline, CDR1 is DFQATT and CDR2 SNEGSKA (reference sequence). The J segment lost 6 bases and the V segment lost 5 bases, leaving 3 bases of the junction unmatched. The CDR3 spans 11 residues. This CDR3 is CSAEGAAEAFF. In nucleotides, the CDR3 is TGCAGTGCTGAGGGGGCGGCTGAAGCTTTCTTT.

The V and J genes are TRBV4-1 and TRBJ2-7, with 9 bases matching TRBD1. There are 14 residues in the CDR3. Per germline, CDR1 MGHRA and CDR2 YSYEKL. Losses at the gene ends were 2 bases for V and 4 bases for J; bases not matched to a gene: 3. The CDR3 sequence is CASSQPGQGYEQYF. DNA of the CDR3: TGCGCCAGCAGCCAACCGGGACAGGGTTACGAGCAGTACTTC.